The 21 T cell receptor beta chains listed next were all sequenced from one sample in a study of blood T cell repertoires in COVID-19. Only in-frame clones appear in the TCRdb table, and some are missing; sequencing was by immunoSEQ multiplex PCR. The sample has approximately 93,000 clones, 88% seen once; the top ten hold around 0.44%. The sequencing sample was made of peripheral blood. These receptors originate from a man aged 55 to 70 with acute or convalescent COVID-19.

This chain connects TRBV3-1 (or the pseudogene TRBV3-2) to TRBJ1-2, with 9 bases aligning to TRBD1. The CDR3 covers 19 residues. Germline CDR1 is LGHDT and CDR2 is YNNKEL (reference sequence). V lost 5 bases, J lost 6 bases, and 22 bases stayed unmatched. CDR3: CASSSLSGTGSPLVHGYTF. The CDR3 region has the DNA TGTGCCAGCAGCTCCTTGTCCGGGACAGGGTCTCCTTTGGTGCATGGCTACACCTTC.

The rearrangement links TRBV7-6 to TRBJ2-1, with D possibly TRBD2 on 5 matching bases. V dropped 4 bases and J dropped 9 bases, with 16 bases sitting between them. Germline CDR1 and CDR2: SGHVS and FNYEAQ. The CDR3 loop spans 14 amino acids. CDR3: CASSSSSTRGEQFF. As DNA, the CDR3 is TGTGCCAGCAGCTCCTCCTCTACCCGGGGTGAGCAGTTCTTC.

The gene calls are TRBV7-2 and TRBJ1-5; D not resolved. CDR1 and CDR2 (germline): SGHTA, FQGNSA. The CDR3 runs 15 residues. Trimming took off 1 base at V and 0 bases at J, with 7 bases between the two ends. In nucleotides, the CDR3 is TGTGCCAGCAGCTTAGACGGCGGTAGCAATCAGCCCCAGCATTTT. Protein: CASSLDGGSNQPQHF.

V and J are TRBV5-1 and TRBJ1-5; D remains ambiguous. Deletions cut 0 bases from V and 3 bases from J, with 4 bases between. CDR1 is SGHRS and CDR2 is YFSETQ in the germline V gene. The CDR3 spans 13 residues. CDR3: CASSLEPNQPQHF. CDR3 nucleotides: TGCGCCAGCAGCTTGGAGCCCAATCAGCCCCAGCATTTT.

The V call is TRBV3-1 (or the pseudogene TRBV3-2), the J call TRBJ1-1; D perhaps matches TRBD1 (5 bases). Germline V gene sequence: CDR1 LGHDT, CDR2 YNNKEL (reference sequence). Trimming removed 4 bases from V and 0 bases from J, with 15 bases in between. CDR3 length: 16 amino acids. Here the CDR3 DNA reads TGTGCCAGCAGCCGGCCCGGGGGTGGGGTGAACACTGAAGCTTTCTTT. Protein: CASSRPGGGVNTEAFF.

The chain combines TRBV14 with TRBJ1-6; 8 bases match TRBD1. CDR1 is SGHDN and CDR2 is FVKESK in the germline V gene. J lost 8 bases, V lost 4 bases, and 10 bases had no gene match. This CDR3 contains 16 residues. CDR3 coding DNA: TGTGCCAGCAGCCCAGCCGGGACAGGCCGGTATTCACCCCTCCACTTT. Its protein product is CASSPAGTGRYSPLHF.

This sequence joins TRBV9 and TRBJ2-2; 9 positions agree with TRBD2. CDR1 and CDR2 (germline): SGDLS, YYNGEE. The CDR3 is 16 amino acids. The junction had 3 bases not matched to a gene; V was cut back by 1 base and J by 2 bases. CDR3 amino acids: CASSVKAGGNTGELFF. In DNA, the CDR3 is TGTGCCAGCAGCGTAAAAGCGGGGGGCAACACCGGGGAGCTGTTTTTT.

This clone has just a few counts. The genes are TRBV13 and TRBJ1-2, with 9 bases identical to TRBD1. The CDR3 totals 14 residues. Germline V gene data show CDR1 as PRHDT and CDR2 as FYEKMQ (reference sequence). The ends lost 5 bases at V and 7 bases at J; junction bases unmatched: 8. The CDR3 loop is CASSPRDRVGGYTF. The CDR3 coding sequence is TGTGCCAGCAGCCCGCGGGACAGGGTTGGTGGCTACACCTTC.

This chain uses TRBV23-1 with TRBJ1-1, with unresolved D. TRBV23-1 is sorted into the ORF group, with uncertain function. V lost 0 bases and J lost 2, with 10 bases in between. CDR3 size: 15 residues. The CDR3 spells CASSQSIDGNTEAFF. Here the CDR3 DNA reads TGCGCCAGCAGTCAATCTATTGATGGCAACACTGAAGCTTTCTTT.

J is TRBJ1-1 and V is TRBV19; tentatively, D is TRBD1 (6 bases). V shed 6 bases and J shed 4 bases, with 15 bases lying between them. This CDR3 comprises 14 residues. The V gene's germline CDR1 is LNHDA and CDR2 SQIVND (reference sequence). The CDR3 sequence is CASSEGGHITEAFF. The CDR3 DNA reads as TGTGCCAGTAGCGAGGGGGGGCATATCACTGAAGCTTTCTTT. The variable domain in full, with the rest retrieved from reference TRBV19 and TRBJ1-1, is DGGITQSPKYLFRKEGQNVTLSCEQNLNHDAMYWYRQDPGQGLRLIYYSQIVNDFQKGDIAEGYSVSREKKESFPLTVTSAQKNPTAFYLCASSEGGHITEAFFGQGTRLTVV.

This clone was seen only a few times. The chain has TRBV19 and TRBJ1-5; possible D gene TRBD1, 5 bases. Trimming cost V 4 bases and J 6 bases, with 7 bases left between them. The CDR3 runs to 12 residues. Germline V gives CDR1 LNHDA, CDR2 SQIVND (reference sequence). The CDR3: CASSTGLQPQHF. CDR3 coding DNA: TGTGCCAGTAGTACAGGGCTTCAGCCCCAGCATTTT.

V usage is TRBV19 and J usage is TRBJ1-2, with D unclear. Germline V CDR1 and CDR2: LNHDA, SQIVND (reference sequence). The germline V and J ends were trimmed by 6 bases and 8 bases, with 25 bases remaining between them. The CDR3 covers 16 residues. In DNA form, the CDR3 reads TGTGCCAGTAGACCGAATTCCGAAACGTCGGTTGTAGGCTACACCTTC. Amino acids: CASRPNSETSVVGYTF.

The chain joins TRBV6-5 to TRBJ1-1; 7 bases map to TRBD1. CDR1 is MNHEY and CDR2 is SVGAGI in the germline V gene. The CDR3 has 14 amino acids. Trimming cost V 5 bases and J 2 bases; bases outside gene matches: 5. The CDR3 here is CASSPGQRNTEAFF. The DNA for the CDR3 is TGTGCCAGCAGTCCGGGACAGAGAAACACTGAAGCTTTCTTT.

This rearrangement joins TRBV24-1 to TRBJ2-2; 7 bases map to TRBD1. V trimming: 1 base; J trimming: 4 bases; junction bases outside the gene matches: 5. CDR1 and CDR2 from the germline V gene are KGHDR and SFDVKD. The CDR3 totals 16 residues. The CDR3 nucleotides are TGTGCCACCAGTGATTTACAGGGGTTAGGCACCGGGGAGCTGTTTTTT. It codes for CATSDLQGLGTGELFF.

The chain couples TRBV28 to TRBJ2-7; no reliable D call. The V and J ends lost 2 bases and 2 bases respectively, with 16 bases between them. The CDR3 runs 16 residues. From germline, CDR1 is MDHEN and CDR2 SYDVKM. CDR3 in amino acids: CASSLNSGRFPYEQYF. CDR3 DNA: TGTGCCAGCAGTTTAAACTCTGGCAGGTTCCCCTACGAGCAGTACTTC.

This chain connects TRBV25-1 to TRBJ2-3; 7 bases agree with TRBD1. Unmatched junction bases numbered 2, after V lost 4 bases and J lost 4 bases. The CDR3 runs to 13 residues. Germline V gene lookup returns CDR1 MGHDK and CDR2 SYGVNS. The CDR3 sequence: CASSGDRADTQYF. CDR3 in DNA: TGTGCCAGCAGTGGAGACAGGGCAGATACGCAGTATTTT.

This rearrangement joins TRBV5-1 to TRBJ2-2; 7 positions match TRBD1. The CDR3 consists of 15 residues. CDR1 and CDR2 (germline): SGHRS, YFSETQ. V dropped 0 bases and J dropped 7; count of bases not matched to a gene: 6. The CDR3 spells CASSLVTGAGGELFF. The CDR3 bases are TGCGCCAGCAGCTTGGTTACAGGGGCTGGCGGGGAGCTGTTTTTT. Complete variable domain (other parts from reference TRBV5-1 and TRBJ2-2): KAGVTQTPRYLIKTRGQQVTLSCSPISGHRSVSWYQQTPGQGLQFLFEYFSETQRNKGNFPGRFSGRQFSNSRSEMNVSTLELGDSALYLCASSLVTGAGGELFFGEGSRLTVL.

The V and J genes are TRBV19 and TRBJ2-5, with 7 bases matching TRBD2. This CDR3 is 14 amino acids long. The junction had 3 bases not matched to a gene; V was cut back by 4 bases and J by 1 base. Germline assignment: CDR1 LNHDA and CDR2 SQIVND (reference sequence). CDR3 amino acids: CASSRGGLQETQYF. The CDR3 DNA reads TGTGCCAGTAGTAGGGGGGGTCTCCAAGAGACCCAGTACTTC.

The V gene is TRBV18, the J gene TRBJ1-5; 9 nucleotides agree with TRBD1. This CDR3 is built from 15 residues. Germline assignment: CDR1 KGHSH and CDR2 LQKENI. The trim removed 3 bases at V and 6 bases at J, leaving 6 bases unmatched. The CDR3 region is CASSPTAQGAQPQHF. The CDR3 DNA is TGTGCCAGCTCACCCACGGCACAGGGGGCTCAGCCCCAGCATTTT.

The V and J genes are TRBV19 and TRBJ1-5, with D unresolved. The CDR3 has 16 residues. Germline V lookup: CDR1 LNHDA, CDR2 SQIVND (reference sequence). Trimming shortened V by 5 bases and J by 0 bases, and 14 bases separated the two germline ends. The CDR3 loop is CASSDVLTSSNQPQHF. The CDR3 DNA follows: TGTGCCAGTAGTGATGTTTTGACATCTAGCAATCAGCCCCAGCATTTT. The full variable domain, with the rest looked up from reference TRBV19 and TRBJ1-5, is DGGITQSPKYLFRKEGQNVTLSCEQNLNHDAMYWYRQDPGQGLRLIYYSQIVNDFQKGDIAEGYSVSREKKESFPLTVTSAQKNPTAFYLCASSDVLTSSNQPQHFGDGTRLSIL.

The chain has TRBV24-1 and TRBJ2-1; 12 bases map to TRBD2. Germline lookup yields CDR1 KGHDR and CDR2 SFDVKD. The CDR3 runs to 18 residues. Unmatched junction bases numbered 7, after V lost 3 bases and J lost 2 bases. CDR3 coding DNA: TGTGCCACCAGTGATCCTCGGACTAGCGGGAATACCTACAATGAGCAGTTCTTC. Its translation: CATSDPRTSGNTYNEQFF.